This T cell receptor (beta chain) originates from a study of blood T cell repertoires in COVID-19. Study as a whole: T cells, B-cell-depleted T cells, or PBMCs provided the cDNA or gDNA that served as material.

The V gene's germline CDR1 is SNHLY and CDR2 FYNNEI. The CDR3 contains 16 residues. In regard to this clone: One end of the junction does not line up with germline, which may come from a read error.

Profiled with immunoSEQ multiplex PCR; TCRdb holds only in-frame clones, not every one. Seen here are 50,000 to 70,000 clones, approximately 86% observed once, and the top ten hold more than 6.5%. Sample: peripheral blood. The clonotype originates from a human donor with active COVID-19. The donor label of this sample is uncertain. The rearrangement links TRBV2 to TRBJ1-3, with TRBD1 matching 7 bases. The CDR3: CASREVRDSSGNTIYF. DNA of the CDR3: TGTGCCAGCAGAGAAGTCCGGGACAGCTCTGGAAACACCATATATTTT.